Each of the 18 T cell receptor beta chains below was sequenced from the same sample in a study of cytomegalovirus exposure and HLA in healthy donors. It was with 60 Vbeta and 13 Jbeta primers that the PCR ran. TCRdb keeps only in-frame clones here, not all; method: immunoSEQ multiplex PCR. This table has about 130,000 clones, 80% appearing once. Sample: PBMCs. All receptors come from a female donor in good health and CMV-seronegative.

The J gene is TRBJ1-6, the V gene TRBV5-1; tentative D call: TRBD1 (6 bases). Germline assignment: CDR1 SGHRS and CDR2 YFSETQ. The CDR3 extends over 16 amino acids. Trimming removed 5 bases at V and 5 bases at J, with 17 bases between. The CDR3 reads CASRPGTYVNNSPLHF. The CDR3, as DNA: TGCGCCAGCAGGCCCGGGACATACGTCAATAATTCACCCCTCCACTTT.

The V gene is TRBV7-9, the J gene TRBJ2-3; perhaps TRBD2 as D (6 bases). V was trimmed by 5 bases and J by 2 bases, leaving 14 bases between them. CDR1 SEHNR and CDR2 FQNEAQ come from the germline V gene (reference sequence). The CDR3 has 15 residues. The CDR3 sequence is CASSARGASTDTQYF. The CDR3 region has the DNA TGTGCCAGCAGCGCGCGGGGCGCTTCCACAGATACGCAGTATTTT. Drawing the rest from reference TRBV7-9 and TRBJ2-3, the complete variable domain is DTGVSQNPRHKITKRGQNVTFRCDPISEHNRLYWYRQTLGQGPEFLTYFQNEAQLEKSRLLSDRFSAERPKGSFSTLEIQRTEQGDSAMYLCASSARGASTDTQYFGPGTRLTVL.

The gene calls are TRBV4-1 and TRBJ2-1; tentative D call: TRBD2 (6 bases). The germline V gene encodes CDR1 MGHRA and CDR2 YSYEKL. The CDR3 has 14 amino acids. Trimming took 1 base from V and 9 from J, leaving 13 bases between them. The CDR3 nucleotides are TGCGCCAGCAGCCAAGTGGGGGGAAAGGGTGAGCAGTTCTTC. It translates to CASSQVGGKGEQFF.

The rearrangement links TRBV5-4 to TRBJ2-3, with D perhaps matching TRBD2 (6 bases). The CDR3 extends over 13 amino acids. Germline V gene lookup returns CDR1 SGHNT and CDR2 YYREEE (reference sequence). Trimming removed 4 bases from V and 6 bases from J, with 12 bases in between. CDR3 DNA: TGTGCCAGCAGCATCGCGGGGCCGGATACGCAGTATTTT. This gives the protein CASSIAGPDTQYF.

The chain is built from TRBV30 and TRBJ1-5; the match to TRBD1 covers 7 bases. Germline CDR1 GTSNPN, CDR2 SVGIG (reference sequence). CDR3 size: 15 residues. The ends lost 1 base at V and 7 bases at J; junction bases unmatched: 10. The CDR3 loop reads CAWSAPGQRGQPQHF. DNA for the CDR3: TGTGCCTGGAGTGCTCCGGGACAGAGAGGACAGCCCCAGCATTTT. The full variable domain, with the rest looked up from reference TRBV30 and TRBJ1-5, is SQTIHQWPATLVQPVGSPLSLECTVEGTSNPNLYWYRQAAGRGLQLLFYSVGIGQISSEVPQNLSASRPQDRQFILSSKKLLLSDSGFYLCAWSAPGQRGQPQHFGDGTRLSIL.

The rearrangement joins TRBV2 to TRBJ2-7, with D perhaps matching TRBD2 (5 bases). Between the trimmed V and J ends, which lost 2 bases and 0 bases, there was a span of 14 bases. The CDR3 length is 16 residues. Germline-derived CDR1 and CDR2 are SNHLY and FYNNEI. The CDR3 bases are TGTGCCAGCAGTGAAATCGAGGGCCGCTCCTCCTACGAGCAGTACTTC. Residues: CASSEIEGRSSYEQYF. The variable domain in full, completed from reference TRBV2 and TRBJ2-7, reads EPEVTQTPSHQVTQMGQEVILRCVPISNHLYFYWYRQILGQKVEFLVSFYNNEISEKSEIFDDQFSVERPDGSNFTLKIRSTKLEDSAMYFCASSEIEGRSSYEQYFGPGTRLTVT.

The chain uses TRBV15 and TRBJ2-1; 10 bases map to TRBD1. The CDR3 contains 16 residues. In germline, CDR1 is LNHNV, CDR2 YYDKDF (reference sequence). V lost 1 base, J lost 6 bases, and 6 bases stayed unmatched. This chain's CDR3 is CATSRVDRQGANEQFF. The DNA for the CDR3 is TGTGCCACCAGCAGAGTCGACCGACAGGGGGCCAATGAGCAGTTCTTC.

This chain links TRBV28 with TRBJ2-7; 9 nucleotides line up with TRBD1. In germline, CDR1 is MDHEN, CDR2 SYDVKM. J lost 5 bases, V lost 7 bases, and 9 bases had no gene match. CDR3 length equals 14 residues. CDR3 sequence: CASKYRDRVHEQYF. The CDR3 bases are TGTGCCAGCAAATACCGGGACAGGGTCCACGAGCAGTACTTC.

The gene calls are TRBV30 and TRBJ2-3; the D gene is possibly TRBD2 (6 bases). Per germline, CDR1 GTSNPN and CDR2 SVGIG (reference sequence). Trimming pared 2 bases from V and 4 bases from J, leaving 19 bases between. The length of the CDR3 is 16 residues. Written as DNA, the CDR3 is TGTGCCTGGAGTAAACGGGACTCTCAGAGGGCAGATACGCAGTATTTT. Amino acids: CAWSKRDSQRADTQYF.

The CDR3 spells CASSSAKGWETQYF. Here the CDR3 DNA reads TGTGCCAGCAGTTCAGCAAAGGGGTGGGAGACCCAGTACTTC. V and J are TRBV27 and TRBJ2-5; D perhaps matches TRBD1 (5 bases). The V gene lost 4 bases and the J gene lost 5 bases, with 14 bases spanning the gap. This CDR3 comprises 14 residues. Germline-derived CDR1 and CDR2 are MNHEY and SMNVEV (reference sequence).

This rearrangement joins TRBV10-1 to TRBJ2-4; TRBD2 might be the D (6 bases). Germline V gene data show CDR1 as WNHNN and CDR2 as SYGVQD (reference sequence). This CDR3 region has 16 residues. V was pared by 0 bases and J by 5 bases, with 14 bases between. CDR3 sequence reads: CASSESLGGAENIQYF. In DNA form, the CDR3 reads TGCGCCAGCAGTGAGTCGTTAGGAGGGGCCGAAAACATTCAGTACTTC.

The V gene is TRBV28, the J gene TRBJ1-2; tentative D call: TRBD1 (6 bases). This CDR3 has 14 residues. The germline V gene encodes CDR1 MDHEN and CDR2 SYDVKM. The ends were cut back, 6 bases at V and 7 bases at J, with 18 bases in the middle. CDR3 region: CASSGVWGRFGYTF. As DNA, the CDR3 is TGTGCCAGCAGCGGGGTATGGGGGCGTTTTGGCTACACCTTC.

V usage is TRBV5-6 and J usage is TRBJ1-2, with 9 bases lining up with TRBD1. The CDR3 loop spans 13 amino acids. V lost 0 bases, J lost 7 bases, and 1 base stayed unmatched. Germline CDR1 reads SGHDT; CDR2 reads YYEEEE. This CDR3 reads CASSLGQGVGYTF. CDR3 DNA sequence: TGTGCCAGCAGCTTGGGACAGGGGGTTGGCTACACCTTC.

The chain couples TRBV5-1 to TRBJ2-5; 13 bases are shared with TRBD2. The V gene's germline CDR1 is SGHRS and CDR2 YFSETQ. J gave up 4 bases and V 4 bases, and 4 bases lay outside the gene matches. This CDR3 comprises 15 residues. The CDR3 loop is CASSPRTSGGETQYF. The CDR3 DNA is TGCGCCAGCAGCCCCAGGACTAGCGGGGGAGAGACCCAGTACTTC.

Comments on this clone: This CDR3 is also generated by other DNA sequences in the sample. The chain recombines TRBV18 with TRBJ2-5; 7 bases align to TRBD2. CDR3 length equals 13 residues. The V segment lost 3 bases and the J segment 4 bases; nucleotides outside the gene matches: 2. The V gene's germline CDR1 is KGHSH and CDR2 LQKENI. CDR3 nucleotide sequence: TGTGCCAGCTCACCGGGAGGGCGAGAGACCCAGTACTTC. Protein sequence: CASSPGGRETQYF. Based on the CDR3 plus reference TRBV18 and TRBJ2-5, the full variable domain is NAGVMQNPRHLVRRRGQEARLRCSPMKGHSHVYWYRQLPEEGLKFMVYLQKENIIDESGMPKERFSAEFPKEGPSILRIQQVVRGDSAAYFCASSPGGRETQYFGPGTRLLVL.

This clone has just one count. The J gene is TRBJ1-1, the V gene TRBV10-3; the D is unclear. CDR3 length equals 15 residues. V was cut by 3 bases and J by 2 bases, with 13 bases left in between. The germline V gene has CDR1 ENHRY and CDR2 SYGVKD. CDR3 sequence: CAISEGGGGNTEAFF. CDR3 in DNA: TGTGCCATCAGTGAAGGTGGAGGAGGTAACACTGAAGCTTTCTTT.

This clone was counted between two and nine times. The chain couples TRBV11-2 to TRBJ2-2; no clear D. The CDR3 loop spans 13 amino acids. Germline CDR1 reads SGHAT; CDR2 reads FQNNGV. The V end lost 2 bases, the J end lost 4 bases, and 5 bases lay between the germline ends. CDR3 coding DNA: TGTGCCAGCAGCTTATATAGCACCGGGGAGCTGTTTTTT. Its protein is CASSLYSTGELFF.

The chain couples TRBV30 to TRBJ1-2; 9 bases fit TRBD1. V lost 0 bases and J lost 13; bases outside the gene matches: 9. Germline CDR1 and CDR2: GTSNPN and SVGIG (reference sequence). The CDR3 totals 13 residues. CDR3 bases: TGTGCCTGGAGTGTCGAGACAGGGGGAGTTCGCACCTTC. Translation gives CAWSVETGGVRTF.